The rows below give T cell receptor beta chains drawn from one sample of a study of cytomegalovirus exposure and HLA in healthy donors. This table comes from immunoSEQ multiplex PCR, and its TCRdb copy is limited to in-frame clones, with some not included. This sample has 200,000 to 300,000 clones, with just under 85% found just once. Sequenced sample: PBMCs. These receptors were taken from a woman aged 40 to 50 in good health and CMV-seropositive. The CDR3 runs from the conserved cysteine through the conserved F or W. The order of the fields is clone size, V gene, J gene, CDR3 protein. Size tells how often a clone was seen (once, few, many) or the class of an expanded clone, and some rows leave it out.

clone_size: NA; v_call: TRBV7-8; j_call: TRBJ2-7; cdr3_aa: CASSRTSGGYYEQYF
clone_size: NA; v_call: TRBV9; j_call: TRBJ2-7; cdr3_aa: CASSEGLAVASYEQYF
clone_size: NA; v_call: TRBV7-2; j_call: TRBJ2-7; cdr3_aa: CASSLVSPGGPDEQYF
clone_size: NA; v_call: TRBV4-3; j_call: TRBJ1-4; cdr3_aa: CASSIGDRATEKLFF
clone_size: once; v_call: TRBV4-3; j_call: TRBJ2-7; cdr3_aa: CASSHGRGLADEQYF
clone_size: few; v_call: TRBV6-1; j_call: TRBJ1-4; cdr3_aa: CASSVAGFATNEKLFF
clone_size: NA; v_call: TRBV7-9; j_call: TRBJ2-5; cdr3_aa: CASSASSGRIAGETQYF
clone_size: few; v_call: TRBV7-8; j_call: TRBJ1-5; cdr3_aa: CASSPLTGSNQPQHF
clone_size: NA; v_call: TRBV5-4; j_call: TRBJ2-3; cdr3_aa: CASSELGLESTDTQYF
clone_size: NA; v_call: TRBV18; j_call: TRBJ2-7; cdr3_aa: CASSPRDSYEQYF
clone_size: NA; v_call: TRBV6-1; j_call: TRBJ2-6; cdr3_aa: CASSVLSSPGTGSGANVLTF
clone_size: NA; v_call: TRBV10-3; j_call: TRBJ2-3; cdr3_aa: CATKTSETLGGTDTQYF
clone_size: NA; v_call: TRBV15; j_call: TRBJ2-1; cdr3_aa: CATSSSTSGDTYNEQFF
clone_size: NA; v_call: TRBV18; j_call: TRBJ1-4; cdr3_aa: CASARQQNEKLFF
clone_size: NA; v_call: TRBV20-1; j_call: TRBJ2-5; cdr3_aa: CSGQRQETQYF
clone_size: NA; v_call: TRBV28; j_call: TRBJ2-7; cdr3_aa: CASSSRQGLFYEQYF
clone_size: NA; v_call: TRBV6-1; j_call: TRBJ1-2; cdr3_aa: CASSEGPAAGYTF
clone_size: NA; v_call: TRBV7-2; j_call: TRBJ1-2; cdr3_aa: CASSSMGSGTGAGYTF
clone_size: NA; v_call: TRBV30; j_call: TRBJ2-7; cdr3_aa: CAWTSDRGPSYEQYF
clone_size: NA; v_call: TRBV19; j_call: TRBJ2-1; cdr3_aa: CASSVGVSSYNEQFF
clone_size: NA; v_call: TRBV30; j_call: TRBJ1-1; cdr3_aa: CAWSATRTGWGGTEAFF
clone_size: NA; v_call: TRBV28; j_call: TRBJ2-2; cdr3_aa: CASSGQVLGELFF
clone_size: NA; v_call: TRBV28; j_call: TRBJ1-5; cdr3_aa: CASSLGGQGDQPQHF
clone_size: NA; v_call: TRBV14; j_call: TRBJ1-6; cdr3_aa: CASSQGVGGVSPLHF
clone_size: NA; v_call: TRBV19; j_call: TRBJ2-4; cdr3_aa: CASSASYRGDIQYF
clone_size: NA; v_call: TRBV2; j_call: TRBJ1-5; cdr3_aa: CASRARAGNTNQPQHF
clone_size: NA; v_call: TRBV30; j_call: TRBJ2-4; cdr3_aa: CAWSVPGFFKNIQYF
clone_size: NA; v_call: TRBV7-2; j_call: TRBJ2-1; cdr3_aa: CASSLVYGGSENEQFF
clone_size: NA; v_call: TRBV5-6; j_call: TRBJ2-6; cdr3_aa: CASSPGQISGANVLTF
clone_size: NA; v_call: TRBV4-1; j_call: TRBJ2-1; cdr3_aa: CASSPREAYNEQFF
clone_size: NA; v_call: TRBV9; j_call: TRBJ2-3; cdr3_aa: CASSVGTSGTDTQYF
clone_size: NA; v_call: TRBV5-4; j_call: TRBJ2-2; cdr3_aa: CASSLSPGHENTGELFF
clone_size: NA; v_call: TRBV30; j_call: TRBJ1-5; cdr3_aa: CAWSDRYSQPQHF
clone_size: NA; v_call: TRBV28; j_call: TRBJ2-1; cdr3_aa: CASSSPHLRGRTNEQFF
clone_size: NA; v_call: TRBV19; j_call: TRBJ1-4; cdr3_aa: CASRGTGENEKLFF
clone_size: NA; v_call: TRBV7-2; j_call: TRBJ1-5; cdr3_aa: CASSASPQGAPGQPQHF
clone_size: once; v_call: TRBV27; j_call: TRBJ1-6; cdr3_aa: CASSTTEAYNSPLHF
clone_size: NA; v_call: TRBV28; j_call: TRBJ1-6; cdr3_aa: CASSRTGGGSPLHF
clone_size: NA; v_call: TRBV5-1; j_call: TRBJ1-1; cdr3_aa: CASSPKRDRNTEAFF
clone_size: NA; v_call: TRBV6-5; j_call: TRBJ1-1; cdr3_aa: CASSPSVNTEAFF
clone_size: NA; v_call: TRBV6-4; j_call: TRBJ2-7; cdr3_aa: CASSDSRDSSYEQYF
clone_size: NA; v_call: TRBV28; j_call: TRBJ2-7; cdr3_aa: CASIPWGQGAGEQYF